The 22 T cell receptor beta chains in this list originate from one sample, sequenced in a study of long-term antiretroviral therapy in people with HIV. Investigators performed immunoSEQ version v3.0 at survey level. The table came from immunoSEQ multiplex PCR; TCRdb's copy has only in-frame clones and leaves some out. The table includes some 22,000 clones, roughly 86% detected once. The source material was unsorted PBMCs, sampled 1.3 years after starting antiretroviral therapy. These receptors were taken from a man between 60 and 75 years old with HIV.

The chain has TRBV6-5 and TRBJ1-4, with D possibly matching TRBD1 (5 bases). The CDR3 is 14 amino acids. CDR1 and CDR2 (germline): MNHEY, SVGAGI. Between the trimmed V and J ends, which lost 6 bases and 0 bases, there was a span of 8 bases. The DNA of the CDR3 is TGTGCCAGCAGCCCGACAGCAACTAATGAAAAACTGTTTTTT. Amino acids: CASSPTATNEKLFF.

V and J are TRBV2 and TRBJ1-1; D ambiguous. Germline V gene lookup returns CDR1 SNHLY and CDR2 FYNNEI. Deletions cut 1 base from V and 4 bases from J, with 7 bases between. The CDR3 is 13 residues long. The CDR3: CASSEDRFTEAFF. The CDR3 bases are TGTGCCAGCAGTGAAGACAGATTCACTGAAGCTTTCTTT. The variable domain in full, with the rest retrieved from reference TRBV2 and TRBJ1-1, is EPEVTQTPSHQVTQMGQEVILRCVPISNHLYFYWYRQILGQKVEFLVSFYNNEISEKSEIFDDQFSVERPDGSNFTLKIRSTKLEDSAMYFCASSEDRFTEAFFGQGTRLTVV.

The chain carries TRBV10-3 and TRBJ1-1, with D tentatively TRBD1 (5 bases). Germline CDR1 reads ENHRY; CDR2 reads SYGVKD. The CDR3 is 13 amino acids. The V and J ends lost 0 bases and 7 bases respectively, with 9 bases between them. The CDR3 is CAISESGEGEAFF. CDR3 nucleotides: TGTGCCATCAGTGAGTCGGGGGAGGGTGAAGCTTTCTTT.

CDR3: CASSLEAAGELFF. CDR3 nucleotides: TGTGCCAGCAGCTTAGAAGCGGCCGGGGAGCTGTTTTTT. This sequence joins TRBV7-8 and TRBJ2-2; tentative D call: TRBD2 (5 bases). The V end was cut by 1 base, the J end by 6 bases, with 6 bases between. Germline CDR1 and CDR2: SGHVS and FQNEAQ. The CDR3 runs to 13 residues.

There are a few counts of this clone. At one end the junction does not follow the germline gene, possibly because of a read error. The chain couples TRBV9 to TRBJ1-6; tentatively, D is TRBD1 (6 bases). The CDR3 length is 13 residues. Germline V gene data show CDR1 as SGDLS and CDR2 as YYNGEE. The CDR3 DNA sequence: TGTGCCAGCGGCGTAGGGGGGCCTTCACCCCTCCACTTT. Amino acids: CASGVGGPSPLHF.

The V gene is TRBV7-9, the J gene TRBJ1-1; 8 bases fit TRBD1. The germline V gene encodes CDR1 SEHNR and CDR2 FQNEAQ (reference sequence). The CDR3 sequence is 13 residues long. Trimming removed 5 bases from V and 4 bases from J; junction bases left unmatched: 3. CDR3 sequence: CASSIGQGTEAFF. The CDR3 DNA reads TGTGCCAGCAGCATAGGACAGGGCACTGAAGCTTTCTTT. Full variable domain (outside the CDR3, taken from reference TRBV7-9 and TRBJ1-1): DTGVSQNPRHKITKRGQNVTFRCDPISEHNRLYWYRQTLGQGPEFLTYFQNEAQLEKSRLLSDRFSAERPKGSFSTLEIQRTEQGDSAMYLCASSIGQGTEAFFGQGTRLTVV.

This clone is a singleton in its sample. The chain recombines TRBV7-9 with TRBJ2-5; D assignment may be TRBD1 or TRBD2 (5 bases each). From germline, CDR1 is SEHNR and CDR2 FQNEAQ (reference sequence). This CDR3 has 15 residues. V lost 4 bases, J lost 2 bases, and 14 bases lay in between. CDR3 sequence reads: CASSSPGDGQETQYF. As DNA, the CDR3 is TGTGCCAGCAGCTCCCCTGGGGACGGGCAAGAGACCCAGTACTTC.

The chain joins TRBV6-1 to TRBJ2-7; 7 positions match TRBD2. Looked up from germline, CDR1 is MNHNS and CDR2 is SASEGT. Germline trimming cut 0 bases from V and 9 bases from J; bases unmatched to any gene: 8. There are 14 residues in the CDR3. CDR3 DNA sequence: TGTGCCAGCAGTGAAGCGCGGGGGAAGCTGGGGCAGTACTTC. It yields the protein CASSEARGKLGQYF.

This clone was observed once. This rearrangement joins TRBV30 to TRBJ2-5; 7 bases are shared with TRBD2. CDR1 and CDR2 (germline): GTSNPN, SVGIG (reference sequence). The junction had 9 bases not matched to a gene; V was cut back by 4 bases and J by 1 base. The CDR3 is 15 residues long. For the CDR3, the DNA is TGTGCCTGGATCCTACGGGGGGAACCCCAAGAGACCCAGTACTTC. It specifies CAWILRGEPQETQYF.

The chain couples TRBV2 to TRBJ1-5, with a possible D match to TRBD1 (5 bases). Germline V gene lookup returns CDR1 SNHLY and CDR2 FYNNEI. Trimming pared 3 bases from V and 5 bases from J, leaving 11 bases between. This CDR3 is 14 amino acids long. CDR3 residues: CASSEKGIHQPQHF. CDR3 nucleotide sequence: TGTGCCAGCAGTGAGAAGGGGATTCATCAGCCCCAGCATTTT.

CDR3 amino acids: CASSQGGGWRDEQFF. The DNA of the CDR3 is TGCGCCAGCAGCCAAGGGGGAGGGTGGCGGGATGAGCAGTTCTTC. The V and J genes are TRBV4-1 and TRBJ2-1; 7 bases match TRBD2. The ends lost 1 base at V and 8 bases at J; junction bases unmatched: 8. The CDR3 spans 15 residues. The germline V gene encodes CDR1 MGHRA and CDR2 YSYEKL.

The chain has TRBV18 and TRBJ1-4; TRBD1 might be the D (6 bases). V was trimmed by 3 bases and J by 3 bases, leaving 8 bases between them. Germline CDR1 is KGHSH and CDR2 is LQKENI. The CDR3 runs 14 residues. This CDR3 reads CASSPDRPNEKLFF. The CDR3 DNA sequence: TGTGCCAGCTCACCGGACAGACCTAATGAAAAACTGTTTTTT.

The chain uses TRBV2 and TRBJ1-5, with 9 bases matching TRBD1. The CDR3 length is 17 residues. V dropped 8 bases and J dropped 0; count of bases not matched to a gene: 11. Germline assignment: CDR1 SNHLY and CDR2 FYNNEI. The CDR3 nucleotides read TGTGCCAGCTCCCGCAGTTGGACAGGGGATAGCAATCAGCCCCAGCATTTT. As protein: CASSRSWTGDSNQPQHF.

This chain joins TRBV6-1 and TRBJ2-5; tentative D call: TRBD1 (6 bases). V lost 3 bases, J lost 5 bases, and 7 bases lay in between. CDR1 is MNHNS, CDR2 SASEGT, per germline. The CDR3 totals 12 residues. CDR3 nucleotide sequence: TGTGCCAGCAGTGACAGGGGCGAGACCCAGTACTTC. Encoded protein: CASSDRGETQYF.

The J gene is TRBJ2-5, the V gene TRBV2; no firm D call. Germline CDR1 and CDR2: SNHLY and FYNNEI. The CDR3 totals 12 residues. V lost 1 base to trimming and J lost 4 bases, with 4 bases between them. This chain's CDR3 is CASSEVGETQYF. The DNA of the CDR3 is TGTGCCAGCAGTGAAGTAGGAGAGACCCAGTACTTC.

V usage is TRBV9 and J usage is TRBJ2-3; 7 bases line up with TRBD2. The CDR3 covers 15 residues. Germline-derived CDR1 and CDR2 are SGDLS and YYNGEE. J lost 1 base, V lost 3 bases, and 5 bases had no gene match. The CDR3 loop reads CASSAQRGRTDTQYF. In DNA, the CDR3 is TGTGCCAGCAGCGCCCAGCGGGGACGCACAGATACGCAGTATTTT.

The chain is built from TRBV5-1 and TRBJ1-1, with TRBD1 as a possible D gene (6 bases). V shed 2 bases and J shed 0 bases, with 8 bases lying between them. The CDR3 has 14 amino acids. Per germline, CDR1 SGHRS and CDR2 YFSETQ. CDR3 in amino acids: CASSLTGMNTEAFF. CDR3 coding DNA: TGCGCCAGCAGCTTAACAGGGATGAACACTGAAGCTTTCTTT. Supplemented by reference TRBV5-1 and TRBJ1-1, the full variable domain reads KAGVTQTPRYLIKTRGQQVTLSCSPISGHRSVSWYQQTPGQGLQFLFEYFSETQRNKGNFPGRFSGRQFSNSRSEMNVSTLELGDSALYLCASSLTGMNTEAFFGQGTRLTVV.

The J gene is TRBJ2-3, the V gene TRBV5-1; TRBD2 aligns across 15 bases. V shed 0 bases and J 3 bases; nucleotides not matched to a gene: 5. The germline V gene encodes CDR1 SGHRS and CDR2 YFSETQ. This CDR3 is 18 amino acids long. The CDR3 DNA follows: TGCGCCAGCAGCTTGGGGACTAGCGGGAGGGCCCTAACAGATACGCAGTATTTT. Amino acid sequence: CASSLGTSGRALTDTQYF.

The chain joins TRBV5-1 to TRBJ2-1; the match to TRBD1 covers 7 bases. Germline CDR1 and CDR2: SGHRS and YFSETQ. The CDR3 length is 15 residues. The V gene end was trimmed by 7 bases and the J gene end by 3 bases; junction bases not matched to a gene: 10. CDR3 coding DNA: TGCGCCAGCGGGGATGACAGGGTATACTACAATGAGCAGTTCTTC. Translated: CASGDDRVYYNEQFF.

The table lists this clone with a count of one. The V and J genes are TRBV5-1 and TRBJ1-6; perhaps TRBD1 as D (6 bases). This CDR3 region has 14 residues. Trimming removed 2 bases at V and 12 bases at J, with 15 bases between. CDR1 is SGHRS, CDR2 YFSETQ, per germline. The CDR3 DNA sequence: TGCGCCAGCAGCTTTTTAGAAGCAGGGGTACCCCTCCACTTT. Translating gives CASSFLEAGVPLHF.

V and J are TRBV7-3 and TRBJ1-2; D is uncertain. Trimming pared 5 bases from V and 3 bases from J, leaving 13 bases between. This CDR3 has 14 residues. In germline, CDR1 is SGHTA, CDR2 FQGTGA. CDR3 residues: CASSLNGNYYGYTF. The CDR3 DNA is TGTGCCAGCAGCCTCAATGGGAATTACTATGGCTACACCTTC.

This rearrangement joins TRBV27 to TRBJ2-5; TRBD1 matches at 8 bases. The V and J ends lost 2 bases and 1 base, in that order; junction bases with no gene match: 3. The CDR3 is 15 amino acids. The germline V gene encodes CDR1 MNHEY and CDR2 SMNVEV (reference sequence). DNA of the CDR3: TGTGCCAGCAGTTTAGGTACAGGGGGCCAAGAGACCCAGTACTTC. This encodes CASSLGTGGQETQYF.